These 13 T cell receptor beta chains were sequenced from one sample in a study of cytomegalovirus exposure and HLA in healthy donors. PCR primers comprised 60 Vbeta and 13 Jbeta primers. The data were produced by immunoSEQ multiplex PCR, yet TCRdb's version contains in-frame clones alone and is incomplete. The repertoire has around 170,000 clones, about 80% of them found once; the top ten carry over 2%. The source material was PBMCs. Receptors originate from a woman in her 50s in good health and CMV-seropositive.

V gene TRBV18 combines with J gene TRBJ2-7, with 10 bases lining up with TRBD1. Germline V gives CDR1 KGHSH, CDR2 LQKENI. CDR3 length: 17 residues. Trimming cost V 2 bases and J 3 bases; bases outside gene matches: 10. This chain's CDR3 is CASSPGFMGQGFYEQYF. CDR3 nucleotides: TGTGCCAGCTCACCAGGGTTTATGGGACAGGGGTTCTACGAGCAGTACTTC.

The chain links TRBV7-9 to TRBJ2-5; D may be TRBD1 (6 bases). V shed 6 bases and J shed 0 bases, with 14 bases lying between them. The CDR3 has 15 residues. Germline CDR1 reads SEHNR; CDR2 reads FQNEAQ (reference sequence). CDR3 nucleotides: TGTGCCAGCAGATCACTTACAGGGTACCAAGAGACCCAGTACTTC. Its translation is CASRSLTGYQETQYF.

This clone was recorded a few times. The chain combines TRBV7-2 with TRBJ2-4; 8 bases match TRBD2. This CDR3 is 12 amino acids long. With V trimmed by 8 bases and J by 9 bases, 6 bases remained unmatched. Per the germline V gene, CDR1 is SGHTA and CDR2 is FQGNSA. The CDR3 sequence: CASSLAGGIQYF. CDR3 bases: TGTGCCAGCTCGTTGGCGGGGGGCATTCAGTACTTC.

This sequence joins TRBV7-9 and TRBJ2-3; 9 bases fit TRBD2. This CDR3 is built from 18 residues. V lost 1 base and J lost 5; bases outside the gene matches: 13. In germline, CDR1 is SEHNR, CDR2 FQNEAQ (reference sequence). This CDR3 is CASSLERGAGGFGDTQYF. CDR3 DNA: TGTGCCAGCAGCTTAGAGCGGGGAGCGGGGGGCTTCGGAGATACGCAGTATTTT.

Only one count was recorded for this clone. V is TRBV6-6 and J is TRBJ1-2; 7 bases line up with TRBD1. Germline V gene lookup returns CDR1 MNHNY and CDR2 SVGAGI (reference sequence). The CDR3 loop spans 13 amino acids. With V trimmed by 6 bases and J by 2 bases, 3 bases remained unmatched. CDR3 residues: CASRRQGNYGYTF. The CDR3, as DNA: TGTGCCAGCAGGCGACAGGGCAACTATGGCTACACCTTC.

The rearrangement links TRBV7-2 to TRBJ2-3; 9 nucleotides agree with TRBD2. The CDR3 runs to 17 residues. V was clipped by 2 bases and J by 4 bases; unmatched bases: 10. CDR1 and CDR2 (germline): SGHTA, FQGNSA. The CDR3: CASSLSFGSGGSDTQYF. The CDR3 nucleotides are TGTGCCAGCAGCTTATCTTTTGGTAGCGGGGGATCAGATACGCAGTATTTT.

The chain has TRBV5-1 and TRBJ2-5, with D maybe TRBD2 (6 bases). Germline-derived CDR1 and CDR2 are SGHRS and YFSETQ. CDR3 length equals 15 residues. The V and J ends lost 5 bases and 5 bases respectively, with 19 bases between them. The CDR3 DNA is TGCGCCAGCAGAAGTCTAGGAGGGGATTGGGAGACCCAGTACTTC. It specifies CASRSLGGDWETQYF. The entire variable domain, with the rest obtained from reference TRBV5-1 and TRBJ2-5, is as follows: KAGVTQTPRYLIKTRGQQVTLSCSPISGHRSVSWYQQTPGQGLQFLFEYFSETQRNKGNFPGRFSGRQFSNSRSEMNVSTLELGDSALYLCASRSLGGDWETQYFGPGTRLLVL.

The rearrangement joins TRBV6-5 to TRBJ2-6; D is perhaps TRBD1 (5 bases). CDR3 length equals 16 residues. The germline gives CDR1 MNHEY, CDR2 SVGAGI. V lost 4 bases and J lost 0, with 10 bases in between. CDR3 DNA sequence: TGTGCCAGCAGTTCCCAGGGTTTCTCTGGGGCCAACGTCCTGACTTTC. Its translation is CASSSQGFSGANVLTF.

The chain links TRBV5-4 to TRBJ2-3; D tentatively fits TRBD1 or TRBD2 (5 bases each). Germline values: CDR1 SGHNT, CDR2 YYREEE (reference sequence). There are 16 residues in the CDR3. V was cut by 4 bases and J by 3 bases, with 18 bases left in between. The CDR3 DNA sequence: TGTGCCAGCAGCCTGGGAGCGACAGTTGTGACAGATACGCAGTATTTT. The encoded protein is CASSLGATVVTDTQYF. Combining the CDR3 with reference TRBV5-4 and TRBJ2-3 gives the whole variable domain ETGVTQSPTHLIKTRGQQVTLRCSSQSGHNTVSWYQQALGQGPQFIFQYYREEENGRGNFPPRFSGLQFPNYSSELNVNALELDDSALYLCASSLGATVVTDTQYFGPGTRLTVL.

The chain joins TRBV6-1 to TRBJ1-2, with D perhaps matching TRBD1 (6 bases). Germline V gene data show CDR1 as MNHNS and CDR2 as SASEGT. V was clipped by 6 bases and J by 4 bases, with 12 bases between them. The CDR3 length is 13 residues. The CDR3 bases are TGTGCCAGCAGCCCCGGGGGGGCCTATGGCTACACCTTC. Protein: CASSPGGAYGYTF.

In nucleotides, the CDR3 is TGTGCCAGCAGTCGATCGGGACAGGGGGCTTACGAGCAGTACTTC. It is translated as CASSRSGQGAYEQYF. The genes are TRBV6-5 and TRBJ2-7; 12 bases are a match to TRBD1. CDR3 length: 15 residues. From germline, CDR1 is MNHEY and CDR2 SVGAGI. Trimming at V came to 5 bases and at J to 4 bases, leaving 6 bases not matched to a gene.

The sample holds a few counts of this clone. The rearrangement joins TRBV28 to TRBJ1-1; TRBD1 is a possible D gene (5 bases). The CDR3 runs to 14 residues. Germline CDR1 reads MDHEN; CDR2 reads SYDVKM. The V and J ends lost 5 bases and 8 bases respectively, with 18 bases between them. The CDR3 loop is CASSVLDTRKEAFF. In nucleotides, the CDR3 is TGTGCCAGCAGTGTACTGGACACCCGAAAGGAAGCTTTCTTT.

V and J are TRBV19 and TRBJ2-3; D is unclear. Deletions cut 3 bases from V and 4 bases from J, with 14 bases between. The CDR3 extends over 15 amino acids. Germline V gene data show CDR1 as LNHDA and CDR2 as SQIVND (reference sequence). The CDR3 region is CASSMAVNKADTQYF. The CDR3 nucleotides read TGTGCCAGTAGTATGGCAGTCAATAAAGCAGATACGCAGTATTTT.